This T cell receptor (beta chain) stems from a study of T cell responses to AZD1222 COVID-19 vaccine. Overall study: Second-dose groups at about 4 or about 12 weeks were pooled.

V shed 3 bases, J shed 8 bases, and the junction held 10 bases outside the gene matches. The CDR3 totals 16 residues. CDR1 and CDR2 (germline): SQVTM, ANQGSEA. This clone was detected only once. What it binds is not known. Clones were sequenced by immunoSEQ multiplex PCR, and TCRdb holds only the in-frame ones, with some missing. The sample has approximately 160,000 clones, 90% to 95% seen once. Findings and limits, study-wide: Donors were largely white British and mainly female; clonal diversity was possibly underestimated. Repertoire collection took place solely once the T cell response had peaked. Reports indicate that nearly half of spike-specific TCRs are directed at unmutated variant regions.

The clonotype was recovered from an adult in good health. The sequencing here drew on peripheral blood, taken on day 0 of AZD1222 vaccination. The rearrangement uses TRBV29-1 and TRBJ2-1, with TRBD2 matching 13 bases. CDR3 in amino acids: CSVDHPTTSGGDEQFF. CDR3 DNA: TGCAGCGTTGACCACCCTACTACTAGCGGGGGGGATGAGCAGTTCTTC.